A selection of T cell receptor beta chains follows, all from one sample in a study of blood T cells in healthy people across ages. TCRdb recomputed calls from the 5' RACE reads with MiXCR, one row per CDR3 protein. The sample has about 1.6 million distinct CDR3 sequences; roughly 32% are singletons. The material sequenced was blood. Receptors were obtained from a woman aged 30 to 39 in good health. CDR3s include the opening cysteine and the closing phenylalanine or tryptophan. A D gene is named only where the DNA matches it firmly. Clone sizes are given selectively: once, few, many, or a class where the clone is expanded.

clone_size j_call cdr3_length v_call d_call cdr3_nt cdr3_aa
few TRBJ2-3 13 TRBV28 TRBD1 TGTGCCAGCACGGGACAGGGAGGGGATACGCAGTATTTT CASTGQGGDTQYF
. TRBJ1-5 17 TRBV28 TRBD1 TGTGCCAGCAGCCCTCGGGGGTACAGGGGCGGCAATCAGCCCCAGCATTTT CASSPRGYRGGNQPQHF
. TRBJ1-1 15 TRBV25-1 . TGTGCCAGCACCTACCCGGGGGTGAAAGGCCCTGAAGCTTTCTTT CASTYPGVKGPEAFF
few TRBJ2-7 17 TRBV6-1 TRBD1 TGTGCCAGCAGTGAAGCCGGATGGGGACAGGGGGCCTACGAGCAGTACTTC CASSEAGWGQGAYEQYF
. TRBJ2-1 15 TRBV27 . TGTGCCAGCAGTTCGGGGATACGCTCCTGCAATGAGCAGTTCTTC CASSSGIRSCNEQFF
few TRBJ2-5 17 TRBV9 . TGTGCCAGCAGCGCCTTCCTTGAGGCGGAAGGACGAGAGACCCAGTACTTC CASSAFLEAEGRETQYF
few TRBJ2-1 16 TRBV2 TRBD1 TGTGCCATCCCGGTGCCAGCGGGACAGGGGGCGTTTGAGCAGTTCTTC CAIPVPAGQGAFEQFF
. TRBJ1-5 12 TRBV20-1 . TGCAGTGCTAGAACCCCTCGGGGGCCCCAGCATTTT CSARTPRGPQHF
. TRBJ2-7 15 TRBV12-3/TRBV12-4 TRBD1 TGTGCCAGCGGGAGACCCCGGGCAGGGGGATACGAGCAGTACTTC CASGRPRAGGYEQYF
. TRBJ2-5 15 TRBV24-1 TRBD2 TGTGCCACCAGTGATTCGGGGGGGCCGAAGACGACCCAGTACTTC CATSDSGGPKTTQYF
. TRBJ2-7 19 TRBV10-3 . TGTGCCATCAGCCCCGGGACGGGACGCCCCACCCTGTTGGAGGGCGAGCAGTACTTC CAISPGTGRPTLLEGEQYF
. TRBJ2-5 15 TRBV9 . TGTGCCAGCAGCCTAGGGGGGGCCTCCCCAGAGACCCAGTACTTC CASSLGGASPETQYF
. TRBJ2-6 16 TRBV7-9 . TGTGCCAGCAGCACATTTGCTGGGGCTGGGGCCAACGTCCTGACTTTC CASSTFAGAGANVLTF
few TRBJ2-3 15 TRBV9 TRBD2 TGTGCCAGCAGCGCCGGGACTACTAGCACAGATACGCAGTATTTT CASSAGTTSTDTQYF
. TRBJ2-5 16 TRBV20-1 TRBD2 TGCAGTGCTAATGTGGTTGGACTAGCGGTGGGGGAGACCCAGTACTTC CSANVVGLAVGETQYF
few TRBJ2-7 15 TRBV29-1 TRBD1 TGCAGCGACGGCGACAGGGGCCGTTTGGTCTACGAGCAGTACTTC CSDGDRGRLVYEQYF
few TRBJ2-7 15 TRBV7-8 TRBD2 TGTGCCAGCAGCCCTCTAGCGGGGAACTCCTACGAGCAGTACTTC CASSPLAGNSYEQYF